The 29 T cell receptor beta chains presented below share a single source sample, sequenced in a study of cytomegalovirus exposure and HLA in healthy donors. It was with 60 Vbeta and 13 Jbeta primers that the PCR ran. TCRdb keeps only in-frame clones here, not all; method: immunoSEQ multiplex PCR. The profile shows a few hundred thousand clones, about nine tenths of them singletons. Sequenced sample: PBMCs. These receptor sequences come from a girl aged 2-10 years in good health and CMV-seronegative.

V usage is TRBV11-2 and J usage is TRBJ2-7; 7 positions match TRBD2. The germline V gene has CDR1 SGHAT and CDR2 FQNNGV. This CDR3 region has 19 residues. V shed 2 bases and J 2 bases; nucleotides not matched to a gene: 18. As DNA, the CDR3 is TGTGCCAGCAGCTTACTGCCAAATGCGGGAGCCCCGACCGCCTACGAGCAGTACTTC. Translated: CASSLLPNAGAPTAYEQYF.

The V gene is TRBV7-6, the J gene TRBJ1-1; no definite D call. CDR1 and CDR2 (germline): SGHVS, FNYEAQ. The CDR3 is 13 amino acids. Trimming removed 2 bases from V and 4 bases from J, with 8 bases in between. The CDR3 sequence: CASSLKGSTEAFF. The CDR3 nucleotides read TGTGCCAGCAGCTTAAAAGGGAGCACTGAAGCTTTCTTT.

The chain links TRBV19 to TRBJ1-5; D uncertain. The germline V gene encodes CDR1 LNHDA and CDR2 SQIVND (reference sequence). Trimming removed 9 bases at V and 1 base at J, with 7 bases between. CDR3 length: 12 amino acids. CDR3 nucleotide sequence: TGTGCCAGCCGAGCGAGCAATCAGCCCCAGCATTTT. Amino acid sequence: CASRASNQPQHF.

The chain uses TRBV5-6 and TRBJ1-2; the D gene is possibly TRBD1 (5 bases). V was trimmed by 4 bases and J by 6 bases, leaving 10 bases between them. This CDR3 comprises 12 residues. CDR1 and CDR2 from the germline V gene are SGHDT and YYEEEE. In nucleotides, the CDR3 is TGTGCCAGCAGCCAAGGGGTAGATGGCTACACCTTC. This encodes CASSQGVDGYTF.

The chain couples TRBV4-1 to TRBJ2-5; no definite D call. The J call may be incorrect, as the DNA end agrees better with TRBJ2-7. The CDR3 is 12 amino acids. CDR1 MGHRA and CDR2 YSYEKL come from the germline V gene. The CDR3: CASSHPGYEQYF. CDR3 bases: TGCGCCAGCAGCCACCCAGGTTACGAGCAGTACTTC.

The chain uses TRBV2 and TRBJ2-1, with D tentatively TRBD2 (6 bases). The CDR3 consists of 13 residues. The V and J ends lost 8 bases and 10 bases respectively, with 18 bases between them. Germline lookup yields CDR1 SNHLY and CDR2 FYNNEI. CDR3 sequence (DNA): TGTGCCAGCGGCGGGACGGAATTAGGGGAGCAGTTCTTC. Translation gives CASGGTELGEQFF. Complete variable domain (other parts from reference TRBV2 and TRBJ2-1): EPEVTQTPSHQVTQMGQEVILRCVPISNHLYFYWYRQILGQKVEFLVSFYNNEISEKSEIFDDQFSVERPDGSNFTLKIRSTKLEDSAMYFCASGGTELGEQFFGPGTRLTVL.

This clone was seen a single time. This same CDR3 is encoded by further DNA sequences in the sample. The chain couples TRBV5-4 to TRBJ2-5; D gene ambiguous. Germline values: CDR1 SGHNT, CDR2 YYREEE (reference sequence). The CDR3 is made up of 14 amino acids. Trimming left V 5 bases short and J 1 base short, with 12 bases between. The CDR3 loop is CASSLGGSQETQYF. CDR3 in DNA: TGTGCCAGCAGTCTAGGTGGATCCCAAGAGACCCAGTACTTC.

The chain has TRBV2 and TRBJ2-5, with TRBD1 as a possible D gene (6 bases). V lost 6 bases to trimming and J lost 11 bases, with 16 bases between them. From germline, CDR1 is SNHLY and CDR2 FYNNEI. The CDR3 consists of 12 residues. The CDR3 nucleotides read TGTGCCAGCAGCGATTACAGGGTTGGGCAGTACTTC. The encoded protein is CASSDYRVGQYF.

The chain uses TRBV5-1 and TRBJ1-6; no reliable D call. Germline loops: CDR1 SGHRS, CDR2 YFSETQ. V gave up 5 bases and J gave up 0 bases, with 9 bases separating them. The CDR3 runs 15 residues. CDR3 sequence (DNA): TGCGCCAGCAGTCGCGATAGCTCCTATAATTCACCCCTCCACTTT. It translates to CASSRDSSYNSPLHF.

V and J are TRBV27 and TRBJ1-6; D not certain. Germline V gene data show CDR1 as MNHEY and CDR2 as SMNVEV (reference sequence). V was clipped by 5 bases and J by 6 bases, with 8 bases between them. The CDR3 runs to 13 residues. CDR3 sequence: CASSPQPNSPLHF. The CDR3 DNA follows: TGTGCCAGCAGTCCACAGCCTAATTCACCCCTCCACTTT.

This chain connects TRBV10-3 to TRBJ2-7; TRBD2 might be the D (6 bases). V was pared by 0 bases and J by 5 bases, with 14 bases between. This CDR3 contains 15 residues. The germline gives CDR1 ENHRY, CDR2 SYGVKD. The DNA for the CDR3 is TGTGCCATCAGTGAGTCTGAATCGGAGGGCGACGAGCAGTACTTC. Protein sequence: CAISESESEGDEQYF.

The rearrangement uses TRBV12-5 and TRBJ2-7, with 7 bases lining up with TRBD1. With 2 bases clipped from V and 2 bases from J, the junction kept 6 bases outside the gene matches. CDR3 length: 15 amino acids. Germline CDR1 is LGHNT and CDR2 is FRNRAP. CDR3 region: CASGLPWDRPYEQYF. The CDR3 DNA reads TGTGCTAGTGGTTTGCCTTGGGACAGACCCTACGAGCAGTACTTC.

J is TRBJ2-3 and V is TRBV13; 10 bases are shared with TRBD2. There are 19 residues in the CDR3. The ends lost 4 bases at V and 8 bases at J; junction bases unmatched: 21. CDR1 and CDR2 from the germline V gene are PRHDT and FYEKMQ (reference sequence). Written as DNA, the CDR3 is TGTGCCAGCAGCTCCTACTCCTCCGAGCGGGGGGGCCCCCAGGGTACGCAGTATTTT. It yields the protein CASSSYSSERGGPQGTQYF.

The genes are TRBV5-4 and TRBJ2-3; 10 bases agree with TRBD2. Losses at the gene ends were 3 bases for V and 4 bases for J; bases not matched to a gene: 5. The CDR3 is made up of 15 amino acids. Germline V gene sequence: CDR1 SGHNT, CDR2 YYREEE (reference sequence). The CDR3 loop reads CASSSSGSNADTQYF. The CDR3 DNA sequence: TGTGCCAGCAGCTCTAGCGGGAGTAACGCAGATACGCAGTATTTT.

This rearrangement joins TRBV7-2 to TRBJ1-5, with 7 positions matching TRBD1. The CDR3 is made up of 14 amino acids. Germline CDR1 reads SGHTA; CDR2 reads FQGNSA. V lost 5 bases, J lost 4 bases, and 5 bases stayed unmatched. CDR3 region: CASSPRQGNQPQHF. In DNA form, the CDR3 reads TGTGCCAGCAGCCCCCGACAGGGTAATCAGCCCCAGCATTTT.

The rearrangement uses TRBV5-1 and TRBJ1-4; the D gene is possibly TRBD1 (5 bases). Trimming pared 0 bases from V and 3 bases from J, leaving 6 bases between. The CDR3 sequence is 14 residues long. CDR1 and CDR2 from the germline V gene are SGHRS and YFSETQ. CDR3 sequence (DNA): TGCGCCAGCAGCTTGGCAGGGTCTAATGAAAAACTGTTTTTT. Its protein product is CASSLAGSNEKLFF.

V gene TRBV6-5 combines with J gene TRBJ2-3, with a possible D match to TRBD1 (5 bases). Trimming pared 7 bases from V and 2 bases from J, leaving 13 bases between. Germline CDR1 reads MNHEY; CDR2 reads SVGAGI. The CDR3 consists of 14 residues. CDR3 nucleotide sequence: TGTGCCAGCACCATGGGGCAGTACACAGATACGCAGTATTTT. This encodes CASTMGQYTDTQYF.

The chain is built from TRBV7-6 and TRBJ2-7, with 8 nucleotides matching TRBD1. Losses at the gene ends were 2 bases for V and 3 bases for J; bases not matched to a gene: 9. CDR3 length: 16 amino acids. Germline CDR1 and CDR2: SGHVS and FNYEAQ. CDR3 nucleotide sequence: TGTGCCAGCAGCTTATCGCGCGGGACAGGCTTCTACGAGCAGTACTTC. This gives the protein CASSLSRGTGFYEQYF.

The rearrangement links TRBV29-1 to TRBJ2-3; possible D gene TRBD2, 6 bases. CDR1 is SQVTM and CDR2 is ANQGSEA in the germline V gene. The germline V and J ends were trimmed by 3 bases and 2 bases, with 12 bases remaining between them. This CDR3 contains 14 residues. CDR3 in amino acids: CSVDPLANTDTQYF. CDR3 DNA: TGCAGCGTTGACCCCCTAGCGAACACAGATACGCAGTATTTT.

This rearrangement joins TRBV19 to TRBJ2-6; D uncertain. Per the germline V gene, CDR1 is LNHDA and CDR2 is SQIVND (reference sequence). The V and J ends lost 6 bases and 1 base respectively, with 4 bases between them. CDR3 size: 13 residues. In nucleotides, the CDR3 is TGTGCCAGTAGAACATCTGGGGCCAACGTCCTGACTTTC. Translation: CASRTSGANVLTF.

The chain links TRBV19 to TRBJ1-6; unclear D gene. This CDR3 contains 15 residues. Germline-derived CDR1 and CDR2 are LNHDA and SQIVND (reference sequence). Trimming took 8 bases from V and 3 from J, leaving 14 bases between them. The CDR3: CASGPGSLYNSPLHF. The CDR3 DNA sequence: TGTGCCAGTGGTCCGGGGTCGCTCTATAATTCACCCCTCCACTTT.

As regards this clone: The junction and the germline gene differ at one end; a read error may be behind it. The chain uses TRBV2 and TRBJ1-3; 8 nucleotides line up with TRBD1. Germline values: CDR1 SNHLY, CDR2 FYNNEI. The CDR3 sequence is 14 residues long. CDR3 DNA sequence: TGTGCCAGCAGTGGGGGGGACAGGAGAAACACCGTATATTTT. As protein: CASSGGDRRNTVYF.

CDR3 sequence: CASSLPDSPLHF. CDR3 in DNA: TGTGCCAGCAGCCTCCCCGATTCACCCCTCCACTTT. The V call is TRBV7-8, the J call TRBJ1-6, with no clear D. Germline CDR1 reads SGHVS; CDR2 reads FQNEAQ. The V gene lost 5 bases and the J gene lost 8 bases, with 7 bases spanning the gap. This CDR3 region has 12 residues.

The CDR3 here is CASSEGEASYNEQFF. The DNA for the CDR3 is TGTGCCAGCAGTGAAGGGGAGGCGTCTTACAATGAGCAGTTCTTC. This chain uses TRBV6-4 with TRBJ2-1; D is perhaps TRBD2 (6 bases). CDR3 length: 15 amino acids. With 3 bases removed from V and 4 bases from J, the gap between germline ends came to 13 bases. The germline CDR1 and CDR2 sequences are MRHNA and SNTAGT.

V gene TRBV6-6 combines with J gene TRBJ2-1, with D unclear. The CDR3 covers 13 residues. The germline V and J ends were trimmed by 6 bases and 9 bases, with 15 bases remaining between them. Germline-derived CDR1 and CDR2 are MNHNY and SVGAGI (reference sequence). CDR3 amino acids: CASRTPQDPEQFF. The CDR3 nucleotides read TGTGCCAGCAGGACCCCTCAGGATCCTGAGCAGTTCTTC.

The chain uses TRBV5-1 and TRBJ2-5, with a tentative D call TRBD2 (7 bases). This CDR3 region has 16 residues. The germline V gene encodes CDR1 SGHRS and CDR2 YFSETQ. Trimming left V 5 bases short and J 2 bases short, with 19 bases between. The CDR3 region is CASSRSNGGPQETQYF. The CDR3 nucleotides read TGCGCCAGCAGTAGAAGTAACGGGGGGCCTCAAGAGACCCAGTACTTC. The variable domain in full, with the rest retrieved from reference TRBV5-1 and TRBJ2-5, is KAGVTQTPRYLIKTRGQQVTLSCSPISGHRSVSWYQQTPGQGLQFLFEYFSETQRNKGNFPGRFSGRQFSNSRSEMNVSTLELGDSALYLCASSRSNGGPQETQYFGPGTRLLVL.

V gene TRBV11-2 combines with J gene TRBJ2-2, with 8 bases identical to TRBD2. The CDR3 length is 15 residues. The ends lost 5 bases at V and 7 bases at J; junction bases unmatched: 9. In germline, CDR1 is SGHAT, CDR2 FQNNGV. For the CDR3, the DNA is TGTGCCAGCAGCCCCCTCGGCGGGAGGTTCGGGGAGCTGTTTTTT. Translation gives CASSPLGGRFGELFF.

CDR3 nucleotide sequence: TGTGCCAGCAGCTTAACGGGAGGATACACAGATACGCAGTATTTT. Protein sequence: CASSLTGGYTDTQYF. The chain has TRBV5-8 and TRBJ2-3; 7 bases match TRBD2. Germline V gene data show CDR1 as SGHTS and CDR2 as YDEGEE. Trimming cost V 2 bases and J 2 bases; bases outside gene matches: 5. This CDR3 spans 15 amino acids.

This clone occurred once. Germline is not matched at one junction end, which may reflect a read error. The gene calls are TRBV29-1 and TRBJ2-5, with 7 nucleotides matching TRBD1. The J call may be faulty, since TRBJ2-7 better matches the DNA end. The CDR3 loop spans 15 amino acids. Germline CDR1 SQVTM, CDR2 ANQGSEA. The CDR3: CSVEGTADSGDEQYF. CDR3 bases: TGCAGCGTAGAAGGGACAGCGGATTCTGGTGACGAGCAGTACTTC.